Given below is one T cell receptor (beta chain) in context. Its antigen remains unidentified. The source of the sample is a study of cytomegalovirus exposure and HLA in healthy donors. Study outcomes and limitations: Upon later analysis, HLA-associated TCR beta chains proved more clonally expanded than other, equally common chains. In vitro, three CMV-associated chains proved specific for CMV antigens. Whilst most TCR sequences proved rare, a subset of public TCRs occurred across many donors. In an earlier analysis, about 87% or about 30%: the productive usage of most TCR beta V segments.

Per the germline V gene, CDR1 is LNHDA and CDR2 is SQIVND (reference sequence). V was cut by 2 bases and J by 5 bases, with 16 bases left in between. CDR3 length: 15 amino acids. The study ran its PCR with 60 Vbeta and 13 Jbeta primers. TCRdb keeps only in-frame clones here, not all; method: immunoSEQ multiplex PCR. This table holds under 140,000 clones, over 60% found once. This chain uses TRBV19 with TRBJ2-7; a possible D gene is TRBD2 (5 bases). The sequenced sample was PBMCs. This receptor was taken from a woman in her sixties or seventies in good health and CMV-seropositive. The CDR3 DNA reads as TGTGCCAGTAGTATAATTACTAGTCCTGCGGACGAGCAGTACTTC. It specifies CASSIITSPADEQYF.